This T cell receptor (beta chain) was found in a study of CD8+ T cells in alopecia areata (dated by TCRdb to 2016 to 2019). Describing the broader study: Treated patients were enrolled in an open-label pilot trial of oral tofacitinib at 5 to 10 mg twice daily for moderate-to-severe alopecia areata. Patients stayed on tofacitinib for 6 to 18 months and then had 6 months of follow-up off drug so that delayed response and recurrence could be assessed. The SALT score, which quantifies the percentage of affected scalp surface area, was used to measure disease severity in treated patients. High-throughput TCRbeta sequencing was used to examine T cell clonal expansion in alopecia areata in both the C3H/HeJ mouse model and human patients. On the human side, TCRbeta sequencing was run on scalp tissue and on sorted CD4+ and CD8+ peripheral blood T cells from healthy controls and from alopecia areata patients with either patchy or totalis/universalis disease. Biopsies were taken from tofacitinib-treated patients at baseline and at 4 and 24 weeks of treatment, and a later scalp biopsy was taken in several of the tofacitinib-treated patients. Scalp clonality was compared among normal scalp (n=4), patchy alopecia areata scalp (n=8), and alopecia totalis/universalis scalp (n=8). RNA came from the PAXgene miRNA kit for fixed scalp, the miRNeasy kit for PBMCs, and the RNeasy kit for mouse skin. TCRbeta CDR3 regions were amplified by immunoSEQ multiplex PCR using 35 Vbeta forward and 13 Jbeta reverse primers. General study outcomes and caveats: Scalp clonality and the number of expanded CD8+ clones among the top 100 scalp clones were significantly decreased by tofacitinib. Because the treated cohort was small and had only one nonresponder, larger studies are needed to examine links between baseline CD8+ expansion and response. Compared with normal scalp, lesional scalp had higher clonality and more expanded CD8+ clones, particularly in alopecia totalis/universalis, a pattern that suggests antigenic drive. Compared with mice, TCR sequences shared between patients were less clear, possibly partly because of HLA diversity across the patient population. Resident alphabeta T cells in normal human skin are also sequenced, complicating scalp TCR repertoire analysis, unlike mouse skin dominated by gammadelta T cells. During tofacitinib treatment, many expanded lesional clones remained in scalp and blood, and this persistence may partly explain relapse after treatment is stopped.

Libraries were built with the immunoSEQ multiplex PCR assay. For TCR sequencing, RNA was extracted from every sample and reverse transcribed into cDNA to serve as template. First-strand cDNA was synthesized using SuperScript III with a 2:1 mix of oligo-dT and random hexamers. A synthetic immune receptor repertoire was used to measure amplification bias, and any remaining bias was corrected computationally. On the authors' methods: After raw reads were preprocessed to remove errors, the CDR3 was defined following IMGT conventions as running from the conserved cysteine to phenylalanine. Clonality was computed as 1 minus the Shannon entropy, with the entropy normalized by log2 of the number of productive unique TCRs. Whether each scalp clone was CD4 or CD8 was inferred by checking scalp TCRbeta sequences against the CD4 and CD8 repertoires from sorted blood. The clones in this table, taken by TCRdb from immuneACCESS, are in-frame only. Not every clone is retained; where verified, under half of the shortfall comes from an unresolved V gene, and the cause of the rest is unknown. V, J and clone size reflect that table, while D and trimming were determined from the DNA. The sample table contains about 190,000 clones; only one count was recorded for about three fifths of them. The top ten hold around 0.92% of the sample.

Explained via the paper, the time point label denotes: 24 weeks on oral tofacitinib. The treatment or condition label, read with the paper, signifies: oral pan-JAK inhibitor, 5-10 mg twice daily. Lesional scalp punch biopsies and peripheral blood were obtained from alopecia areata patients. PBMCs were isolated by density centrifugation and stained for CD3, CD4 and CD8, and CD4+ and CD8+ T cells were sorted on a FACSAria. Trimming at the junction amounts to 1 base on V and 4 bases on J, and the germline ends lie 9 bases apart. The CDR3 has 13 amino acids, counting the end cysteine and phenylalanine. Here the CDR3 DNA is all that survives: 39 bases in frame from base 1. The germline V gene yields SQVTM for CDR1 and ANQGSEA for CDR2. About this clone: Its antigen is currently not known. Base quality data are lacking; no much larger clone is found one base away.

The receptor's source is a human donor with alopecia areata. The rearrangement joined TRBV29-1 to TRBJ2-3; the D gene remains uncertain. The sample consisted of CD4+ T cells sorted from blood, taken at week 24, from a patient treated with tofacitinib. The DNA sequence is as follows: TGCAGCGTTGAAGTGGGGATAGCAGATACGCAGTATTTT. The translation is CSVEVGIADTQYF.